The present TCR beta chain was sequenced within a study of cytomegalovirus exposure and HLA in healthy donors. Study overall: In an early release, HLA-typed donors contributed 75 million to 85 million unique TCR sequences. Genotyping of more than 300 donors showed that over 80% belonged to the Caucasian-associated ancestry cluster. General study points: For presence/absence analyses, sequencing depth was assumed to be roughly uniform across donors. Immune exposure data for these donors was limited to CMV serostatus.

This CDR3 is 17 amino acids long. The germline V gene has CDR1 LGHNA and CDR2 YNFKEQ. V dropped 2 bases and J dropped 4; count of bases not matched to a gene: 11. As to this clone: Its antigen is still unknown.

PCR used 60 Vbeta primers and 13 Jbeta primers. Generated by immunoSEQ multiplex PCR, the TCRdb table keeps only in-frame clones and is missing some. The data contain about 190,000 clones, approximately 78% of them singletons. The origin of this receptor is a woman between 18 and 29 years old in good health and CMV-seronegative. V and J are TRBV4-2 and TRBJ2-3; 8 positions match TRBD2. Input material: PBMCs. Here the CDR3 reads CASSQSPGGAVPDTQYF. Here the CDR3 DNA reads TGTGCCAGCAGCCAATCTCCCGGGGGGGCGGTCCCAGATACGCAGTATTTT.